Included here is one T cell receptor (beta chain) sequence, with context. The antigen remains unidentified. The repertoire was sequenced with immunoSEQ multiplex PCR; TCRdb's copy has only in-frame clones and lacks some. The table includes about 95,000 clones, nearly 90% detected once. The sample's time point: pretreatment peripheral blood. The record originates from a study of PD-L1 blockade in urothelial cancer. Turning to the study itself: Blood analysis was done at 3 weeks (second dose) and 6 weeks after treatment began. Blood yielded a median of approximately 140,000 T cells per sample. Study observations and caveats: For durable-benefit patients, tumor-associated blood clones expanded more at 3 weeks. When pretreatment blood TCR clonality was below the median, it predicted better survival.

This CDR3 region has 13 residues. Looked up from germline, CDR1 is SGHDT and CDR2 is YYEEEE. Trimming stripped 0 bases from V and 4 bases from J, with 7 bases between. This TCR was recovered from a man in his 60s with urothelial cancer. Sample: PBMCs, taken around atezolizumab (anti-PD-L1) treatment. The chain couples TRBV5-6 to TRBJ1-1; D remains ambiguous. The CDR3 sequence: CASSLAVATEAFF. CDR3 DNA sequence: TGTGCCAGCAGCTTGGCGGTAGCCACTGAAGCTTTCTTT.